These T cell receptor beta chains were read from a single sample in a study of post-analysis software for immune sequencing data. TCRdb analysed the PCR reads with MiXCR anew, one entry per CDR3 protein. The sample shows 650,000 to 850,000 distinct CDR3 sequences, roughly 50% of them seen only once. The sample taken for sequencing was blood. These receptors all come from a girl aged 5-17 years with multiple sclerosis. CDR3s include the opening cysteine and the closing phenylalanine or tryptophan. D genes are given only for firm matches. Clone size is given for some rows only: seen once, a few or many times, or a class if the clone is expanded.

v_gene	abundance	d_gene	j_gene	CDR3aa	CDR3nt
TRBV20-1	-	-	TRBJ2-5	CSVGLRETQYF	TGCAGTGTGGGCCTTAGAGAGACCCAGTACTTC
TRBV12-3/TRBV12-4	-	TRBD2	TRBJ2-5	CASSAGLTQETQYF	TGTGCCAGCAGCGCGGGACTAACCCAAGAGACCCAGTACTTC
TRBV27	-	-	TRBJ2-1	CASHAGSSVNNEQFF	TGTGCCAGCCATGCGGGTTCTAGCGTGAACAATGAGCAGTTCTTC
TRBV10-3	-	-	TRBJ2-5	CAIRGDNQETQYF	TGTGCCATCAGGGGCGACAACCAAGAGACCCAGTACTTC
TRBV4-1	-	TRBD2	TRBJ2-7	CASSQDLTSGRAYEQYF	TGCGCCAGCAGCCAAGACCTAACTAGCGGGAGGGCCTACGAGCAGTACTTC
TRBV20-1	-	-	TRBJ2-7	CSARAGLLTYEQYF	TGCAGTGCTAGAGCGGGGCTACTGACCTACGAGCAGTACTTC
TRBV10-3	-	-	TRBJ1-1	CAAPGARMNTEAFF	TGTGCCGCACCCGGGGCCCGAATGAACACTGAAGCTTTCTTT
TRBV4-2	-	TRBD2	TRBJ2-5	CASSPQGGRAEGDEQYF	TGTGCCAGCAGCCCCCAGGGCGGGAGGGCCGAGGGCGATGAGCAGTACTTC
TRBV27	-	-	TRBJ2-7	CASSPVVGTGNYEQYF	TGTGCCAGCAGCCCCGTAGTAGGGACTGGAAATTACGAGCAGTACTTC
TRBV28	few	TRBD2	TRBJ2-7	CASSLVGTGVGLAGGNSYEQYF	TGTGCCAGCAGTCTAGTCGGGACAGGGGTCGGACTAGCGGGAGGCAACTCCTACGAGCAGTACTTC
TRBV28	once	-	TRBJ2-7	CASQVASAGTYYEQYF	TGTGCCAGCCAAGTTGCCTCCGCGGGGACGTACTACGAGCAGTACTTC
TRBV10-2	-	-	TRBJ2-1	CASLDGSREQFF	TGCGCCAGCCTGGACGGAAGCCGTGAGCAGTTCTTC
TRBV6-2/TRBV6-3	-	-	TRBJ1-1	CASSRADDTEAFF	TGTGCCAGCAGTCGCGCTGACGACACTGAAGCTTTCTTT
TRBV24-1	-	-	TRBJ1-1	CATSDKGDGNTEAFF	TGTGCCACCAGTGATAAGGGGGACGGGAACACTGAAGCTTTCTTT
TRBV11-2	-	-	TRBJ2-1	CASIPLDPRDNEQFF	TGTGCCAGCATCCCATTGGACCCCCGGGACAATGAGCAGTTCTTC
TRBV7-9	-	-	TRBJ2-7	CASSIPLAGSQQYF	TGTGCCAGCAGCATCCCACTAGCTGGCTCCCAGCAGTACTTC
TRBV20-1	-	TRBD1	TRBJ2-3	CSGTGSTDTQYF	TGCAGTGGGACAGGGAGCACAGATACGCAGTATTTT
TRBV28	-	TRBD1	TRBJ2-1	CASSSDRGGRNEQFF	TGTGCCAGCAGTTCGGACAGGGGAGGGAGAAATGAGCAGTTCTTC
TRBV7-9	-	-	TRBJ2-3	CASSLLGDTTDTQYF	TGTGCCAGCAGCCTGCTTGGGGACACCACAGATACGCAGTATTTT
TRBV15	few	-	TRBJ1-1	CATSLSDTEAFF	TGTGCCACCAGCTTGTCAGACACTGAAGCTTTCTTT
TRBV7-3	-	TRBD2	TRBJ2-1	CASSFGRELGYNEQFF	TGTGCCAGCAGCTTTGGGAGGGAGCTTGGGTACAATGAGCAGTTCTTC
TRBV5-4	-	-	TRBJ2-1	CASRASGDGRSSYNEQFF	TGTGCCAGCAGAGCTTCTGGGGACGGGCGGAGCTCCTACAATGAGCAGTTCTTC
TRBV13	-	-	TRBJ2-7	CASRAGYNSYEQYF	TGTGCCAGCAGGGCAGGATACAACTCCTACGAGCAGTACTTC
TRBV29-1	few	TRBD2	TRBJ2-5	CSGSPSGRKTQYF	TGCAGCGGAAGCCCTAGCGGGAGGAAGACCCAGTACTTC
TRBV7-9	-	-	TRBJ1-2	CASRGELLYGYTF	TGTGCCAGCAGGGGAGAGCTCCTCTATGGCTACACCTTC
TRBV5-6	-	-	TRBJ1-3	CASSSPIDVGATGNTIYF	TGTGCCAGCAGCTCACCAATCGACGTGGGGGCGACTGGAAACACCATATATTTT
TRBV6-6	-	-	TRBJ2-5	CASKAGQETQYF	TGTGCCAGCAAGGCGGGGCAAGAGACCCAGTACTTC
TRBV7-3	-	-	TRBJ2-3	CASAPDRGVGTDTQYF	TGTGCCAGCGCTCCGGACCGAGGGGTAGGCACAGATACGCAGTATTTT
TRBV27	-	-	TRBJ1-5	CASMGKASSNQPQHF	TGTGCCAGCATGGGGAAGGCGAGTAGCAATCAGCCCCAGCATTTT
TRBV20-1	-	TRBD2	TRBJ2-3	CSAELAGVDTQYF	TGCAGTGCTGAACTAGCGGGAGTTGATACGCAGTATTTT
TRBV29-1	-	-	TRBJ1-1	CSVASFGGNTEAFF	TGCAGCGTGGCCTCGTTTGGGGGAAACACTGAAGCTTTCTTT
TRBV20-1	-	TRBD2	TRBJ2-1	CSARTLAGYNEQFF	TGCAGTGCTAGGACCCTAGCGGGATACAATGAGCAGTTCTTC
TRBV6-1	-	TRBD1	TRBJ1-4	CASSEKAGTGNEKLFF	TGTGCCAGCAGTGAAAAAGCCGGGACAGGGAATGAAAAACTGTTTTTT
TRBV5-5	-	-	TRBJ2-1	CASSLGTTTAGEQFF	TGTGCCAGCAGCTTGGGGACCACCACCGCCGGTGAGCAGTTCTTC
TRBV20-1	-	TRBD1	TRBJ1-4	CSASVYPSGQGQEKLFF	TGCAGTGCTAGCGTATATCCTTCGGGACAGGGGCAAGAAAAACTGTTTTTT
TRBV4-2	-	-	TRBJ2-1	CASSQDGRTSVEQFF	TGTGCCAGCAGCCAAGATGGTAGGACATCAGTCGAGCAGTTCTTC
TRBV25-1	-	-	TRBJ2-1	CASSEGQIYNEQFF	TGTGCCAGCAGTGAGGGTCAAATCTACAATGAGCAGTTCTTC
TRBV6-5	-	TRBD1	TRBJ1-6	CASSSTGGLDSPLHF	TGTGCCAGCAGTTCGACAGGGGGCCTGGATTCACCCCTCCACTTT
TRBV3-1	-	-	TRBJ2-7	CASSQDSGRPYEQYF	TGTGCCAGCAGCCAAGATTCAGGCAGGCCCTACGAGCAGTACTTC
TRBV12-3/TRBV12-4	-	-	TRBJ2-1	CASSLRRLRSYNEQFF	TGTGCCAGCAGTTTAAGACGCCTTAGGTCCTACAATGAGCAGTTCTTC
TRBV4-1	few	TRBD2	TRBJ2-7	CASSQHLSSGSYEQYF	TGCGCCAGCAGCCAACATCTCTCTAGCGGCTCCTACGAGCAGTACTTC
TRBV13	-	TRBD1	TRBJ1-1	CASSPTGDRGNTEAFF	TGTGCCAGCAGCCCTACTGGGGACAGGGGGAACACTGAAGCTTTCTTT